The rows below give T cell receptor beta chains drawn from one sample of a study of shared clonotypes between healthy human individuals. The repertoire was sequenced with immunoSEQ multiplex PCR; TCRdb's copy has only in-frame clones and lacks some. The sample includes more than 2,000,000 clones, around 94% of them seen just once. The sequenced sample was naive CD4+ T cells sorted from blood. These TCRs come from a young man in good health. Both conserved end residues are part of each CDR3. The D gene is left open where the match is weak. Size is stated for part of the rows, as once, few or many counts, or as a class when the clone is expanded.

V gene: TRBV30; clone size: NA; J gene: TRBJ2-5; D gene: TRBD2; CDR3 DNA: TGTGCCTGGAGTGTGGGTGTGTGGGGGGGACAAGAGACCCAGTACTTC; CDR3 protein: CAWSVGVWGGQETQYF
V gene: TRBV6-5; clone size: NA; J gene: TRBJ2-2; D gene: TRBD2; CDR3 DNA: TGTGCCAGCAGTTGGGGTGGTAGCGGGACCACCGGGGAGCTGTTTTTT; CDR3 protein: CASSWGGSGTTGELFF
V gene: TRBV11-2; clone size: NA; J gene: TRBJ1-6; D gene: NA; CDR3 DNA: TGTGCCAGCAGCTTACTTGGAGGCGGTAATTCACCCCTCCACTTT; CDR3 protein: CASSLLGGGNSPLHF
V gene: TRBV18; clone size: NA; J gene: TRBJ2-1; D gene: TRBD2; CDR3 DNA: TGTGCCAGCTCACCAGGGACTAGCGCCTACAATGAGCAGTTCTTC; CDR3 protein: CASSPGTSAYNEQFF
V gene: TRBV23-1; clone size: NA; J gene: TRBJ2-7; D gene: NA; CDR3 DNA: TGCGCCAGCAGTCAATTTATCCGGGACACCTCCTACGAGCAGTACTTC; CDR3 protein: CASSQFIRDTSYEQYF
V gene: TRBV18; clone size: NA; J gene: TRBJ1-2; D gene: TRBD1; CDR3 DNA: TGTGCCAGCTCACCACAGGGACAGGGACATGGCTACACCTTC; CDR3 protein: CASSPQGQGHGYTF
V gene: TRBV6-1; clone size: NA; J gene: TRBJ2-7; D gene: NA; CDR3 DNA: TGTGCCAGCACGAACGGGGGAGGGCAGTACTTC; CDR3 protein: CASTNGGGQYF
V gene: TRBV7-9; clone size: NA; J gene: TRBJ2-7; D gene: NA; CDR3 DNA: TGTGCCAGCAGCTTAACTCTGGGACGAGGGCCCCTCGAGCAGTACTTC; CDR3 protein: CASSLTLGRGPLEQYF
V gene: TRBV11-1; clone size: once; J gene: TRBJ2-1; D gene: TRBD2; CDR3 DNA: TGTGCCAGCCTCCGGGACTACCAATACAATGAGCAGTTCTTC; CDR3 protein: CASLRDYQYNEQFF
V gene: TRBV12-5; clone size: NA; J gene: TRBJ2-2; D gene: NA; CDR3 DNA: TGTGCTAGTGGTTTGGCACCGGGGGGCCGGACCGGGGAGCTGTTTTTT; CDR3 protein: CASGLAPGGRTGELFF
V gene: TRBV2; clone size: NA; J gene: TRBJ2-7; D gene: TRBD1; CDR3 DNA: TGTGCCAGCAGGGGGGAGTCAGGGGGCTCCTACGAGCAGTACTTC; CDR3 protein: CASRGESGGSYEQYF
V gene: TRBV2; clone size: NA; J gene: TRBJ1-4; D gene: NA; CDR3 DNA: TGTGCCAGCAGTCCTAGGACTGGGGGGACTAATGAAAAACTGTTTTTT; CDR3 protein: CASSPRTGGTNEKLFF
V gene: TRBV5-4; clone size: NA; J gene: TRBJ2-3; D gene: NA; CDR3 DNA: TGTGCCAGCAGCTTGGAGCGGACCACCTCCACAGATACGCAGTATTTT; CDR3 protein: CASSLERTTSTDTQYF
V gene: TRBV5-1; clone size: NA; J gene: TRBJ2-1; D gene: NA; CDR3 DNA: TGCGCCAGCAGCTTGGAGAGTCCCACCTACAATGAGCAGTTCTTC; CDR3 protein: CASSLESPTYNEQFF
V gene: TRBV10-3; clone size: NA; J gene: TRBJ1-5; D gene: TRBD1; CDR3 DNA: TGTGCCATCAGTGACCGAGGGGGACAGGCGGGGTATATTAATCAGCCCCAGCATTTT; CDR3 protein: CAISDRGGQAGYINQPQHF
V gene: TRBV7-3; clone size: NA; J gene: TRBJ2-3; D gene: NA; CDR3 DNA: TGTGCCAGCAGCTTAACAGGGGGGACAGATACGCAGTATTTT; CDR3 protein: CASSLTGGTDTQYF
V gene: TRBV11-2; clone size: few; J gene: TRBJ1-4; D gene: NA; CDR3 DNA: TGTGCCAGCAGCTCCCCTGACAGGAGGGAAAAACTGTTTTTT; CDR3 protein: CASSSPDRREKLFF
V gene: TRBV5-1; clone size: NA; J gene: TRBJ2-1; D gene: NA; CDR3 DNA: TGCGCCAGCAGCTTACAGCCATTACCTAGCGAGCAGTTCTTC; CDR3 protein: CASSLQPLPSEQFF
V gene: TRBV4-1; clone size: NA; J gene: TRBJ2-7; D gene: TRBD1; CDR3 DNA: TGCGCCAGCAGCCAGGGACAGGGTTTGACCTACGAGCAGTACTTC; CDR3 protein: CASSQGQGLTYEQYF
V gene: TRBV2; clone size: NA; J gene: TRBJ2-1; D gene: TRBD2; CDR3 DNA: TGTGCCAGCAGGGCATTAGCGGGGGTCTACAATGAGCAGTTCTTC; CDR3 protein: CASRALAGVYNEQFF
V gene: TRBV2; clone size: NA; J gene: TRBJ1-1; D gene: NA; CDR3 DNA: TGTGCCAGCAGACCCGAGGTAGGGAACACTGAAGCTTTCTTT; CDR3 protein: CASRPEVGNTEAFF
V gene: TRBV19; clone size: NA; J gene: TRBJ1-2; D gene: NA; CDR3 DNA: TGTGCCAGTAGTATAGATTCCTTGATGGATGGCTACACCTTC; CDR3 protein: CASSIDSLMDGYTF
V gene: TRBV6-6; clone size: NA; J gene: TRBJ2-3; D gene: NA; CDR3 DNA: TGTGCCAGCCAGGACAGTGGGGCAGATACGCAGTATTTT; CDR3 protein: CASQDSGADTQYF
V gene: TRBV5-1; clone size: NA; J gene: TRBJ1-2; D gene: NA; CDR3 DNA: TGCGCCAGCAGCTTGGAGAGGATCGGCAAGTATGGCTACACCTTC; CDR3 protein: CASSLERIGKYGYTF
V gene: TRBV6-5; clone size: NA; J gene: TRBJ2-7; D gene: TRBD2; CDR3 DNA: TGTGCCAGCAGTCCACCGAAGACTAGCGGGGAGCAGTACTTC; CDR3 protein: CASSPPKTSGEQYF
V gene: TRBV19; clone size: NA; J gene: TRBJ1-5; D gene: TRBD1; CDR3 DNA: TGTGCCAGTAGTGAATGGACAGGGGGCGGATTTCAGCCCCAGCATTTT; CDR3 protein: CASSEWTGGGFQPQHF
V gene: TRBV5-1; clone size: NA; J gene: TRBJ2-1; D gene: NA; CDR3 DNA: TGCGCCAGCAGCTTATCCCACAGCTCCAATGAGCAGTTCTTC; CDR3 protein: CASSLSHSSNEQFF
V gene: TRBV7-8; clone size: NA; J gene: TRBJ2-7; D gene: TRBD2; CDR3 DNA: TGTGCCAGCAGCCCCGGGGCGGGGGCCTACGAGCAGTACTTC; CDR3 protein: CASSPGAGAYEQYF
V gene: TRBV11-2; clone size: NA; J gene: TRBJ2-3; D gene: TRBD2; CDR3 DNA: TGTGCCAGCAGCTTAGAGGGAGCGGGGGGCACAGATACGCAGTATTTT; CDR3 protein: CASSLEGAGGTDTQYF
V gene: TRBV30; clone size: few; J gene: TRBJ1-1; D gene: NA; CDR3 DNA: TGTGCCTGGAGTGTAGTCGGGGAAAGAGCTTTCTTT; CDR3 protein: CAWSVVGERAFF
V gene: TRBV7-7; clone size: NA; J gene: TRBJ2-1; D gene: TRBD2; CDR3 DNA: TGTGCTAGCAGCCTAGAGGGACTAGCGGGGGTAAATGAGCAGTTCTTC; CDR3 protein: CASSLEGLAGVNEQFF
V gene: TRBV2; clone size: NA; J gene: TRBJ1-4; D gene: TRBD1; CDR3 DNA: TGTGCCAGCAGTAGACAGGGCGGGGATGAAAAACTGTTTTTT; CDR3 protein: CASSRQGGDEKLFF
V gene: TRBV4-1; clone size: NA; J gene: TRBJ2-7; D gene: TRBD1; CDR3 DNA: TGCGCCAGCAGCCAGCAATGGACAGGAAGTATCGCCTACGAGCAGTACTTC; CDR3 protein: CASSQQWTGSIAYEQYF
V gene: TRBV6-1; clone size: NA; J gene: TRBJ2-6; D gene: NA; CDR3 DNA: TGTGCCACCAGAGAAAGGACACACCTCTCTGGGGCCAACGTCCTGACTTTC; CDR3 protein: CATRERTHLSGANVLTF
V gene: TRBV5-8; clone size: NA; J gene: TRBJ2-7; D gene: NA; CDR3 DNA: TGTGCCAGCAGCGACTCCGGGACCGGGAGCTCCTACGAGCAGTACTTC; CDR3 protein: CASSDSGTGSSYEQYF
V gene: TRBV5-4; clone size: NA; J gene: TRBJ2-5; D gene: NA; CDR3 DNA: TGTGCCAGCAGCTTACCGGGTGGGAAAGAGACCCAGTACTTC; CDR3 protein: CASSLPGGKETQYF
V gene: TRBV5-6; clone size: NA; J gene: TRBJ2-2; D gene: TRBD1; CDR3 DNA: TGTGCCAGCAGCTACTCCGGGACAGTAAACACCGGGGAGCTGTTTTTT; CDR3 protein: CASSYSGTVNTGELFF
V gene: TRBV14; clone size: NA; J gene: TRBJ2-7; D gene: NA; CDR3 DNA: TGTGCCAGCAGCCGGAACTCCTACGAGCAGTACTTC; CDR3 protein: CASSRNSYEQYF
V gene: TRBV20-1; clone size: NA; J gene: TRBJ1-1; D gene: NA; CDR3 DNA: TGCAGTGGATGGGGGAACACTGAAGCTTTCTTT; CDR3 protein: CSGWGNTEAFF
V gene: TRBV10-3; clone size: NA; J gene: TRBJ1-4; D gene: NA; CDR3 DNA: TGTGCCATCAGTGATATGGGGGGCAGGGATGAAAAACTGTTTTTT; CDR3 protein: CAISDMGGRDEKLFF
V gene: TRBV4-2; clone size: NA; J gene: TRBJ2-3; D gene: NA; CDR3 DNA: TGTGCCGTATCGGCGGGGAGCCCTAGCACAGATACGCAGTATTTT; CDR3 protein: CAVSAGSPSTDTQYF
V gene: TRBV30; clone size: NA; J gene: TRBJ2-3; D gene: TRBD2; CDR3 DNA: TGTGCCTGGGGGGGACTAGCGGGAGATGATACGCAGTATTTT; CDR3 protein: CAWGGLAGDDTQYF
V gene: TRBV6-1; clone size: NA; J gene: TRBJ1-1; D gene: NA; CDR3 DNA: TGTGCCAGCAGTGAGGGCCCCGGACATTCGAACACTGAAGCTTTCTTT; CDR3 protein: CASSEGPGHSNTEAFF
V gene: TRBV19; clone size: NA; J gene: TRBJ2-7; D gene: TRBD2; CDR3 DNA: TGTGCCAGTAGTACCGGACTAGGTACATACTACGAGCAGTACTTC; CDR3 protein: CASSTGLGTYYEQYF
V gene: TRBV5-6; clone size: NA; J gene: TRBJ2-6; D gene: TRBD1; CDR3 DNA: TGTGCCAGCAGCGGGGACAGGCCCGGGGCCAACGTCCTGACTTTC; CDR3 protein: CASSGDRPGANVLTF
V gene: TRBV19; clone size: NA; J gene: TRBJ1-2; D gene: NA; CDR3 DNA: TGTGCCACCTCATGGTCGCACGATGGCTACACCTTC; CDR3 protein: CATSWSHDGYTF
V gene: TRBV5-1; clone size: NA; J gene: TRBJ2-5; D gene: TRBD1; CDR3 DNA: TGCGCCAGCACAAAAGGGGGCTTGTACCAAGAGACCCAGTACTTC; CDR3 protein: CASTKGGLYQETQYF